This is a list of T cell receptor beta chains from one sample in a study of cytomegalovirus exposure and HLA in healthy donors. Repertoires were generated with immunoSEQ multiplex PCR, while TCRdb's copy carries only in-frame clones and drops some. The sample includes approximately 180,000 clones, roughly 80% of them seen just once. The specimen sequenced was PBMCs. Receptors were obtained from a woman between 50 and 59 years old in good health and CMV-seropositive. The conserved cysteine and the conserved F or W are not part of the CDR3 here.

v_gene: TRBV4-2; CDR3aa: ASSQEGLAGARSTDTQY
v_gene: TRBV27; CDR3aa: ASSLDGLGQVSPLH
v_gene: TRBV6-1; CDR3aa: ASSVRTGGPRTEAF
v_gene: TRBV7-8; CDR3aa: ASSLGVIGTSTSTDTQY
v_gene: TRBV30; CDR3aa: AWSPWRQAHYEQY
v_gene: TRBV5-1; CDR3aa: ASSLNGGAAAYEQY
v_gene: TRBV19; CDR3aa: ASSVSTVRGAEAF
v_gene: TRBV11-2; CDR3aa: ASSLVGLTRGYGYT
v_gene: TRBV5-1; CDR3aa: ASSREGTGAPETQY
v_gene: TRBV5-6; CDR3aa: ASSVWVAGGGDEQF
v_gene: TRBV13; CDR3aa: ASSSGQGLSYEQY
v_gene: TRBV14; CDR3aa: ASSQVRTGVTSSYNSPLH
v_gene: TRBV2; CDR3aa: ASSDRQGARNEQF
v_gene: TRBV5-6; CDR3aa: ASSHIGGTEAF
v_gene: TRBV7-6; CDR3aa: ASSLIGGAGSSGNTIY
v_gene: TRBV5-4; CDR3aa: ASSLQGARNEQF
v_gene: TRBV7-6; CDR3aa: ASSPSGDTDTQY
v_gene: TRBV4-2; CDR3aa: ASSQPGGAPNYGYT
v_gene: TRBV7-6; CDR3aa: ASSLVPGHSAQH
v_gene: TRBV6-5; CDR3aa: ASSGQGLGTEAF
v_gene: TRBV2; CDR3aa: ASVYRGLDEQY
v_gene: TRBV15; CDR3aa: ATSRDRGPSQPQH
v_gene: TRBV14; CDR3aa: ASSHMTGFNGYT
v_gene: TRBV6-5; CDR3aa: ATSSGSVRSPLH
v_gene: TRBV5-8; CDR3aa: ASSRGQYNEQF
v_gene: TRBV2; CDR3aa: ASRSGYQETQY
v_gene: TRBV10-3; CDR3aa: AISELSGELF
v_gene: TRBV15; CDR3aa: ATSRDFVAVDEQF
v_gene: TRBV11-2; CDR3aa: ASTRDRLYTEAF
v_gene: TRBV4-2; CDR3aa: ASRGPSYEQY
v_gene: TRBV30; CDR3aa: AWSGRGHTGELF
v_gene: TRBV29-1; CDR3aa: SVLGQGARNEQF
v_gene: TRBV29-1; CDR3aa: SVGGGRGYEQY
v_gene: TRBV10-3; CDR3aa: AISGGTGEGQPQH
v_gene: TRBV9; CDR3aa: ASSAFLGGETQY
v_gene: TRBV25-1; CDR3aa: ASSAFIILAGEETQY
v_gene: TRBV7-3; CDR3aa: ASSLGPDPGANVLT
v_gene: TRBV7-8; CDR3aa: ASSLVGGGITGELF
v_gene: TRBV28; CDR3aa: ASSGAGRAKNTEAF
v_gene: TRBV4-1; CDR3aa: ASSQERGQGINSPLH
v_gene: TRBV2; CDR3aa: ASSPGQGIMAQH
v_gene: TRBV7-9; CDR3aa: ASSPPLGRNSPLH
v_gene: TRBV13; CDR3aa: ASSLGLSGNTGELF
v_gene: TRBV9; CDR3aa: ASSVAAGGLQETQY
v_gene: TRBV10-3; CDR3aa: AIRGSGALRGYT
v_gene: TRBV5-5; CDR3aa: ASNVQGARGNTIY
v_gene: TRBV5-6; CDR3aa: ASSLGGYDQPQH
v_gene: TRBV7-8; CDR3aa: ASSLGYPGGEAF
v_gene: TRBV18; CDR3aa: ASSPGRENYGYT
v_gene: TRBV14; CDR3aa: ASSLLGTTTDTQY
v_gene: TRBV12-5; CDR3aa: ASGSSVRDRGHYGYT
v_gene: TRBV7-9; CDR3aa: ASSYARFTEAF
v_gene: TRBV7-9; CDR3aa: ASSFIPGQGPYEQY
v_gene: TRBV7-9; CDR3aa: ASSLGSTEAF
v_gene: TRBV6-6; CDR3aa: ASFPSLYTDTQY